The rows below give T cell receptor beta chains drawn from one sample of a study of T cell responses to AZD1222 COVID-19 vaccine. Libraries were prepared by immunoSEQ multiplex PCR; TCRdb keeps only in-frame clonotypes and omits some of them. Among 60,000 to 65,000 clones listed, approximately 80% were seen once. The sequencing used peripheral blood, collected on day 0 of AZD1222 vaccination. These receptors all stem from an adult in good health. Both conserved end residues are part of each CDR3. A D gene is named only where the DNA matches it firmly.

j_call: TRBJ1-4; d_call: -; v_call: TRBV7-9; cdr3_length: 15; cdr3_aa: CASSLESGPGVKLFF
j_call: TRBJ1-1; d_call: -; v_call: TRBV13; cdr3_length: 18; cdr3_aa: CASSLGASLLSLNTEAFF
j_call: TRBJ2-1; d_call: -; v_call: TRBV10-1; cdr3_length: 13; cdr3_aa: CASSESPGAEQFF
j_call: TRBJ1-2; d_call: -; v_call: TRBV5-5; cdr3_length: 17; cdr3_aa: CASGPRSGLLSKDGYTF
j_call: TRBJ1-4; d_call: -; v_call: TRBV29-1; cdr3_length: 13; cdr3_aa: CSGKEGSVEKLFF
j_call: TRBJ1-6; d_call: -; v_call: TRBV5-1; cdr3_length: 15; cdr3_aa: CASSLDRVYNSPLHF
j_call: TRBJ2-2; d_call: -; v_call: TRBV18; cdr3_length: 16; cdr3_aa: CASSPQLQSNTGELFF
j_call: TRBJ2-1; d_call: -; v_call: TRBV19; cdr3_length: 14; cdr3_aa: CASSRGGGYNEQFF
j_call: TRBJ2-2; d_call: -; v_call: TRBV7-9; cdr3_length: 15; cdr3_aa: CASRDWGANTGELFF
j_call: TRBJ2-4; d_call: -; v_call: TRBV5-1; cdr3_length: 14; cdr3_aa: CASSAQGLENIQYF
j_call: TRBJ2-5; d_call: TRBD2; v_call: TRBV24-1; cdr3_length: 17; cdr3_aa: CATSDSAAGGVRETQYF
j_call: TRBJ1-1; d_call: -; v_call: TRBV7-8; cdr3_length: 13; cdr3_aa: CASSSGPNTEAFF
j_call: TRBJ2-5; d_call: TRBD1; v_call: TRBV3-1/TRBV3-2; cdr3_length: 15; cdr3_aa: CASSQYQGAWETQYF
j_call: TRBJ2-1; d_call: -; v_call: TRBV30; cdr3_length: 10; cdr3_aa: CAWGRREQFF
j_call: TRBJ1-5; d_call: TRBD1; v_call: TRBV5-1; cdr3_length: 15; cdr3_aa: CASSRTGEGNQPQHF
j_call: TRBJ1-5; d_call: -; v_call: TRBV7-2; cdr3_length: 16; cdr3_aa: CASSPSVGQGDQPQHF
j_call: TRBJ1-5; d_call: -; v_call: TRBV28; cdr3_length: 14; cdr3_aa: CASSSTPSNQPQHF
j_call: TRBJ2-1; d_call: TRBD1; v_call: TRBV4-1; cdr3_length: 17; cdr3_aa: CASSQDEQGPGYNEQFF